The 32 T cell receptor beta chains below come from one sample, sequenced in a study of blood T cell repertoires in COVID-19. Data came from immunoSEQ multiplex PCR; TCRdb stores just in-frame clones and leaves some out. The sample records more than 150,000 clones, roughly 79% being singletons. Sequencing was done on a sample of peripheral blood. All receptors come from a woman aged 80 or over with COVID-19, enrolled during active disease.

This sequence joins TRBV5-1 and TRBJ1-2; TRBD1 matches 7 bases. Germline lookup yields CDR1 SGHRS and CDR2 YFSETQ. The length of the CDR3 is 14 residues. Trimming removed 3 bases from V and 2 bases from J; junction bases left unmatched: 4. The CDR3 DNA sequence: TGCGCCAGCAGCTCCTCAGGGGGGAACTATGGCTACACCTTC. Translated: CASSSSGGNYGYTF.

The chain couples TRBV7-8 to TRBJ2-7; D is ambiguous. The V and J ends lost 5 bases and 12 bases respectively, with 23 bases between them. The germline gives CDR1 SGHVS, CDR2 FQNEAQ. The CDR3 length is 14 residues. The CDR3 loop is CASSQLRIPLSGYF. CDR3 DNA sequence: TGTGCCAGCAGCCAACTCCGAATTCCCCTATCGGGGTACTTC.

The rearrangement joins TRBV18 to TRBJ2-3; D ambiguous. CDR1 KGHSH and CDR2 LQKENI come from the germline V gene. This CDR3 has 12 amino acids. Trimming took 4 bases from V and 8 from J, leaving 10 bases between them. The DNA of the CDR3 is TGTGCCAGCTCACAGATGCTAGGTACGCAGTATTTT. This gives the protein CASSQMLGTQYF.

The CDR3 loop reads CSVWGQGANEKLFF. The CDR3 nucleotides read TGCAGCGTCTGGGGACAGGGAGCTAATGAAAAACTGTTTTTT. This sequence joins TRBV29-1 and TRBJ1-4; 9 bases line up with TRBD1. V shed 6 bases and J 3 bases; nucleotides not matched to a gene: 5. CDR3 length: 14 residues. CDR1 is SQVTM, CDR2 ANQGSEA, per germline.

The chain has TRBV24-1 and TRBJ2-5, with 7 bases that match TRBD2. The CDR3 is made up of 14 amino acids. Germline V gene sequence: CDR1 KGHDR, CDR2 SFDVKD. Germline trimming cut 2 bases from V and 5 bases from J; bases unmatched to any gene: 4. The CDR3 DNA reads TGTGCCACCAGTGATTCTGGGAGGGCCGAGACCCAGTACTTC. Protein: CATSDSGRAETQYF.

The chain couples TRBV5-4 to TRBJ2-1; 8 bases are shared with TRBD2. The CDR3 length is 16 residues. In germline, CDR1 is SGHNT, CDR2 YYREEE (reference sequence). V was pared by 3 bases and J by 4 bases, with 9 bases of the junction left unmatched. CDR3 in DNA: TGTGCCAGCAGCTCGGGAGGGGAGAGAGGATACAATGAGCAGTTCTTC. As protein: CASSSGGERGYNEQFF.

This chain uses TRBV27 with TRBJ1-1; D is perhaps TRBD1 (6 bases). CDR3 length: 12 residues. Germline values: CDR1 MNHEY, CDR2 SMNVEV (reference sequence). V was clipped by 3 bases and J by 7 bases, with 9 bases between them. The CDR3 is CASSLTGFEAFF. The CDR3 DNA is TGTGCCAGCAGTTTGACAGGATTTGAAGCTTTCTTT.

In this sample, this clone turned up once. This sequence joins TRBV28 and TRBJ1-2; the match to TRBD1 covers 7 bases. V dropped 4 bases and J dropped 6; count of bases not matched to a gene: 2. This CDR3 contains 12 residues. Per germline, CDR1 MDHEN and CDR2 SYDVKM. CDR3 sequence (DNA): TGTGCCAGCAGTTCGACAGGGAATGGCTACACCTTC. Protein sequence: CASSSTGNGYTF.

The J gene is TRBJ1-2, the V gene TRBV7-2; D is undetermined. The CDR3 runs to 15 residues. The V and J ends lost 5 bases and 8 bases respectively, with 21 bases between them. CDR1 and CDR2 from the germline V gene are SGHTA and FQGNSA. DNA of the CDR3: TGTGCCAGCAGCGCCCTGAGGACGGGAGAAAAGGGCTACACCTTC. Its translation is CASSALRTGEKGYTF.

The V gene is TRBV5-1, the J gene TRBJ2-1; 12 nucleotides match TRBD2. J lost 6 bases, V lost 4 bases, and 8 bases had no gene match. The length of the CDR3 is 16 residues. CDR1 SGHRS and CDR2 YFSETQ come from the germline V gene. CDR3 sequence: CASSPSGRAFFNEQFF. CDR3 nucleotide sequence: TGCGCCAGCAGCCCTAGCGGGAGGGCGTTCTTCAATGAGCAGTTCTTC.

V gene TRBV12-3 or TRBV12-4 combines with J gene TRBJ1-3; D not certain. The CDR3 sequence is 13 residues long. V was clipped by 10 bases and J by 0 bases, with 10 bases between them. The CDR3 sequence: CAIRVSSGNTIYF. DNA of the CDR3: TGTGCCATCCGAGTTAGCTCTGGAAACACCATATATTTT.

The chain is built from TRBV15 and TRBJ1-1, with D possibly being TRBD1 (5 bases). The CDR3 covers 13 residues. V lost 3 bases and J lost 4, with 9 bases in between. Germline loops: CDR1 LNHNV, CDR2 YYDKDF (reference sequence). CDR3 sequence (DNA): TGTGCCACCAGCAGGGACATATTCACTGAAGCTTTCTTT. It encodes CATSRDIFTEAFF.

The chain has TRBV19 and TRBJ1-5, with D unresolved. The V and J ends lost 1 base and 0 bases respectively, with 10 bases between them. Germline V gives CDR1 LNHDA, CDR2 SQIVND (reference sequence). The CDR3 sequence is 16 residues long. DNA for the CDR3: TGTGCCAGTAGTATAGTAGCGGGCTATAGCAATCAGCCCCAGCATTTT. Its translation is CASSIVAGYSNQPQHF.

The V and J genes are TRBV28 and TRBJ1-5; no reliable D call. V lost 4 bases to trimming and J lost 1 base, with 11 bases between them. CDR3 length: 15 amino acids. The germline gives CDR1 MDHEN, CDR2 SYDVKM. CDR3 sequence reads: CASSSTWPSNQPQHF. Here the CDR3 DNA reads TGTGCCAGCAGTTCCACGTGGCCCAGCAATCAGCCCCAGCATTTT.

The rearrangement uses TRBV27 and TRBJ2-7; tentative D call: TRBD2 (7 bases). V was trimmed by 5 bases and J by 6 bases, leaving 20 bases between them. Germline V gives CDR1 MNHEY, CDR2 SMNVEV (reference sequence). This CDR3 comprises 15 residues. The CDR3 coding sequence is TGTGCCAGCAGTCTTGGGGGGGGGCATGGTGGCGAGCAGTACTTC. Protein product: CASSLGGGHGGEQYF.

This clone was counted only a few times. V usage is TRBV11-3 and J usage is TRBJ1-1; D remains unclear. Germline CDR1 SGHNT, CDR2 YENEEA. The CDR3 contains 16 residues. V lost 2 bases to trimming and J lost 2 bases, with 15 bases between them. CDR3 DNA sequence: TGTGCCAGCAGCTTAAGATCGGCAGCGGGCAACACTGAAGCTTTCTTT. Encoded protein: CASSLRSAAGNTEAFF.

The chain is built from TRBV5-6 and TRBJ2-7; TRBD1 matches 11 bases. Germline trimming cut 3 bases from V and 7 bases from J; bases unmatched to any gene: 12. Germline CDR1 is SGHDT and CDR2 is YYEEEE. The CDR3 runs 16 residues. DNA for the CDR3: TGTGCCAGCAGCTCGTTACTCGGACAGGGGGCAGGAGAGCAGTACTTC. Translated, it gives CASSSLLGQGAGEQYF.

The V and J genes are TRBV28 and TRBJ2-5; D may be TRBD1 (5 bases). Germline lookup yields CDR1 MDHEN and CDR2 SYDVKM. The CDR3 has 14 residues. Between the trimmed V and J ends, which lost 5 bases and 2 bases, there was a span of 12 bases. Here the CDR3 reads CASSPQGVQETQYF. The CDR3 bases are TGTGCCAGCAGTCCCCAGGGTGTTCAAGAGACCCAGTACTTC.

The chain has TRBV6-1 and TRBJ2-3; 8 bases are shared with TRBD2. The germline V gene encodes CDR1 MNHNS and CDR2 SASEGT. The CDR3 loop spans 17 amino acids. Trimming at V came to 1 base and at J to 2 bases, leaving 8 bases not matched to a gene. The CDR3 loop reads CASSEGVAGGLTDTQYF. The CDR3 DNA follows: TGTGCCAGCAGTGAAGGCGTTGCGGGGGGACTCACAGATACGCAGTATTTT.

This chain uses TRBV29-1 with TRBJ1-1, with a weak D call TRBD1 (6 bases). The CDR3 is 13 residues long. Deletions cut 0 bases from V and 3 bases from J, with 8 bases between. The germline V gene has CDR1 SQVTM and CDR2 ANQGSEA. In DNA, the CDR3 is TGCAGCGTTGAAGAAGGGGGATACACTGAAGCTTTCTTT. This codes for CSVEEGGYTEAFF. The entire variable domain, with the rest obtained from reference TRBV29-1 and TRBJ1-1, is as follows: SAVISQKPSRDICQRGTSLTIQCQVDSQVTMMFWYRQQPGQSLTLIATANQGSEATYESGFVIDKFPISRPNLTFSTLTVSNMSPEDSSIYLCSVEEGGYTEAFFGQGTRLTVV.

This clone was detected once. The V and J genes are TRBV11-1 and TRBJ1-5; 8 bases align to TRBD1. Germline V gene data show CDR1 as SGHAT and CDR2 as FQDESV (reference sequence). The trim removed 5 bases at V and 4 bases at J, leaving 1 base unmatched. The CDR3 is made up of 13 amino acids. CDR3 sequence reads: CASSRTGNQPQHF. The DNA of the CDR3 is TGTGCCAGCAGCCGGACAGGGAATCAGCCCCAGCATTTT.

This clone has just a few counts. CDR3 in amino acids: CASSLGGRGYGYTF. CDR3 nucleotides: TGTGCCAGCAGCTTGGGCGGTAGGGGGTATGGCTACACCTTC. The rearrangement joins TRBV5-6 to TRBJ1-2, with a weak D call TRBD1 (6 bases). Trimming took off 0 bases at V and 5 bases at J, with 11 bases between the two ends. Germline values: CDR1 SGHDT, CDR2 YYEEEE. This CDR3 has 14 amino acids.

The chain joins TRBV6-5 to TRBJ1-2, with D possibly TRBD1 on 5 matching bases. This CDR3 has 13 residues. The V and J ends lost 8 bases and 1 base respectively, with 11 bases between them. Germline CDR1 is MNHEY and CDR2 is SVGAGI. The CDR3 protein is CASQDNLNYGYTF. Here the CDR3 DNA reads TGTGCCAGCCAGGACAACCTTAACTATGGCTACACCTTC.

Here the CDR3 reads CASSFDRAQNTEAFF. In nucleotides, the CDR3 is TGCGCCAGCAGCTTCGACAGGGCGCAGAACACTGAAGCTTTCTTT. This rearrangement joins TRBV5-1 to TRBJ1-1; 7 positions agree with TRBD1. Trimming at V came to 2 bases and at J to 1 base, leaving 5 bases not matched to a gene. The CDR3 length is 15 residues. Germline values: CDR1 SGHRS, CDR2 YFSETQ.

As DNA, the CDR3 is TGTGCCACCAGTGATCCCGGGACAGATGACAATGAGCAGTTCTTC. Translation gives CATSDPGTDDNEQFF. The rearrangement uses TRBV24-1 and TRBJ2-1; 7 bases line up with TRBD1. With V trimmed by 3 bases and J by 5 bases, 6 bases remained unmatched. The CDR3 covers 15 residues. Germline V CDR1 and CDR2: KGHDR, SFDVKD.

The chain is built from TRBV4-2 and TRBJ1-1; 7 bases fit TRBD1. Germline CDR1 is LGHNA and CDR2 is YNFKEQ. The CDR3 totals 15 residues. The V segment lost 6 bases and the J segment 1 base; nucleotides outside the gene matches: 8. The CDR3 region is CASSLYGQANTEAFF. The CDR3 nucleotides are TGTGCCAGCAGTCTCTACGGACAGGCGAACACTGAAGCTTTCTTT.

The CDR3 loop reads CASSRQGINNEQFF. The CDR3 DNA follows: TGTGCCAGCTCCCGACAGGGAATTAACAATGAGCAGTTCTTC. V gene TRBV18 combines with J gene TRBJ2-1; 7 bases are shared with TRBD1. The junction had 7 bases not matched to a gene; V was cut back by 6 bases and J by 5 bases. The germline gives CDR1 KGHSH, CDR2 LQKENI. This CDR3 comprises 14 residues.

This chain connects TRBV2 to TRBJ1-3, with 8 bases fitting TRBD1. Per germline, CDR1 SNHLY and CDR2 FYNNEI. J lost 4 bases, V lost 3 bases, and 2 bases had no gene match. There are 14 residues in the CDR3. The CDR3 sequence is CASSDGQGGNTIYF. In DNA form, the CDR3 reads TGTGCCAGCAGTGATGGACAGGGCGGAAACACCATATATTTT.

The chain links TRBV5-6 to TRBJ2-1; 11 bases are a match to TRBD2. This CDR3 is 16 amino acids long. CDR1 and CDR2 (germline): SGHDT, YYEEEE. V lost 3 bases to trimming and J lost 6 bases; unmatched junction nucleotides: 8. CDR3 region: CASSSYTSGSGNEQFF. The CDR3 nucleotides are TGTGCCAGCAGCTCATACACTAGCGGGAGCGGCAATGAGCAGTTCTTC.

This clone came up many times. This chain uses TRBV30 with TRBJ1-4, with D possibly matching TRBD1 (5 bases). V lost 2 bases to trimming and J lost 6 bases, with 16 bases between them. Germline V gives CDR1 GTSNPN, CDR2 SVGIG (reference sequence). This CDR3 has 15 amino acids. The CDR3 sequence: CAWSTPGLGDEKLFF. In nucleotides, the CDR3 is TGTGCCTGGAGTACCCCGGGACTGGGGGATGAAAAACTGTTTTTT.

The rearrangement links TRBV3-1 (or the pseudogene TRBV3-2) to TRBJ2-3; D is unclear. There are 15 residues in the CDR3. Per the germline V gene, CDR1 is LGHDT and CDR2 is YNNKEL (reference sequence). The V end lost 4 bases, the J end lost 6 bases, and 17 bases lay between the germline ends. CDR3 amino acids: CASSPLSVNLDTQYF. CDR3 nucleotide sequence: TGTGCCAGCAGCCCGCTTAGTGTGAATCTGGATACGCAGTATTTT.

The chain uses TRBV7-8 and TRBJ2-5; 7 bases align to TRBD2. The CDR3 has 15 amino acids. CDR1 SGHVS and CDR2 FQNEAQ come from the germline V gene. Unmatched junction bases numbered 11, after V lost 5 bases and J lost 5 bases. CDR3 in DNA: TGTGCCAGCAGCGGAGTGGCGGGAGATGGGGAGACCCAGTACTTC. Its protein is CASSGVAGDGETQYF.